This T cell receptor beta chain was documented in a study of blood T cell repertoires in COVID-19 (TCRdb year 2020). About the study as a whole: The collaborator samples originated in the United States, Italy and Spain and spanned the acute and convalescent phases of COVID-19. The repertoires were released in a freely available public database meant as a resource for research on the immune response to SARS-CoV-2. The samples were drawn from the first 160 participants of the ongoing ImmuneRACE study and from more than 1,000 subjects provided by 6 global collaborators. The sample metadata nearly always contained a de-identified subject ID, COVID-19 status, age in years and sex. The prospective study material was composed of cDNA or gDNA derived from T cells, B-cell-depleted T cells, or PBMCs. Where HLA class I and class II types were available, the types were taken from metadata supplied by the sample provider, not from assay-based typing. Subjects who had been exposed to COVID-19, were actively infected with it, or had recovered from it provided the deeply sampled blood TCRbeta repertoires that made up the dataset.

According to the germline V gene, CDR1 reads MGHRA and CDR2 reads YSYEKL. The CDR3 starts with the cysteine, ends with the phenylalanine, and has 16 residues. CDR3 DNA only is kept here, 48 bases in frame from base 1. Unmatched junction bases come to 5, with V trimmed by 2 bases and J by 3 bases. In Seattle, one collaborating source enrolled patients while the infection was active and tracked those patients longitudinally over the course of disease. Each collaborating institution followed its own protocols to collect whole blood in K2EDTA tubes. Collaborator samples were shipped for TCRbeta analysis as frozen whole blood, isolated PBMCs, or DNA extracted from either sample type. The full study reports these points: The quantity of clinical and demographic metadata differed by source and by participant and was supplied without curation.

As to this clone: Its antigen target is currently unknown. Qualities for individual bases were not recorded, and no much larger clone is one base off.

TCRbeta CDR3 regions were amplified from genomic DNA using the immunoSEQ Assay, a bias-controlled multiplex PCR. Concerning the study's data processing: Within the assay, amplification of reference gene primers was used to estimate how many nucleated cells each sample contained. To quantify the absolute abundance of each unique TCRbeta CDR3 rearrangement, sequence reads were collapsed and filtered. For each sample, productive Simpson clonality was calculated by taking the square root of Simpson's diversity index across productive rearrangements. This is the immuneACCESS table as TCRdb keeps it, with only in-frame sequences that have V and J called. A part of the clones is gone; compared with another copy, unresolved V genes explain less than half, and the rest is unexplained. Clone size and V and J calls were adopted from that table, with D and trimming inferred from the DNA. This sample holds 150,000 or so clones; over 75% were observed only once. Of the sample, about an eighth falls within the top ten clones.

The chain employs TRBV4-1 and TRBJ2-7; TRBD2 fits 12 bases in the junction. This TCR was sampled from a man aged 18 to 30 with COVID-19, enrolled during active disease. Source material: peripheral blood. The DNA sequence is TGCGCCAGCAGCCAAAAGCCGACTAGCGGGAGCTACGAGCAGTACTTC. Its coded protein is CASSQKPTSGSYEQYF.